This TCR beta chain came from a study of shared clonotypes between healthy human individuals. Across the study: Three plates were used per donor for CD4 naive, three for CD4 memory, two for CD8 naive and one for CD8 memory. Overall study findings and caveats: Naive subsets generally exceeded memory subsets in estimated richness. Large sequencing depth failed to make sorted-subset sequencing complete, rarefaction showed.

The germline V gene encodes CDR1 PRHDT and CDR2 FYEKMQ (reference sequence). Trimming cost V 1 base and J 3 bases, with 3 bases left between them. The CDR3 is made up of 12 amino acids. Concerning this clone: Its target is unknown.

Profiling relied on immunoSEQ multiplex PCR, and the TCRdb table lists in-frame clones only, not all of them. This table has roughly 2.2 million clones, about 90% appearing once. The gene calls are TRBV13 and TRBJ1-1; D remains ambiguous. The sample comprised naive CD4+ T cells from PBMCs. This sample's subset: CD45RA+ positively selected. The receptor was isolated from a man between 18 and 35 years old in good health. Some clones in this sample may be carry-over from other donors' samples. CDR3 residues: CASSLADTEAFF. For the CDR3, the DNA is TGTGCCAGCAGCTTAGCGGACACTGAAGCTTTCTTT.